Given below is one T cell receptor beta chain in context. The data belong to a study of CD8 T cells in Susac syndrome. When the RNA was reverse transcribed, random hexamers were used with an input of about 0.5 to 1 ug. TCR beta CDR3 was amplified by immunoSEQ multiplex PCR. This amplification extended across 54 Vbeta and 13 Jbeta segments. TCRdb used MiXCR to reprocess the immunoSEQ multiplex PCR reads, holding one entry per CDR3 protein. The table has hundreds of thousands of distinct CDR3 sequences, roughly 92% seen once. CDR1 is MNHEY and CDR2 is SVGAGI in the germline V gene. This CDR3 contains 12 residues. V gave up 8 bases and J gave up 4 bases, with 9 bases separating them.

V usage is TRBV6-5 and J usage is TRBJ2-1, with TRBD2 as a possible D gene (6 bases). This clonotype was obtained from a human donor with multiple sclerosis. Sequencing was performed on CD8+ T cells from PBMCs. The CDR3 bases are TGTGCCAGCCGAGGGAGGTACAATGAGCAGTTCTTC. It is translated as CASRGRYNEQFF.